This entry features one TCR beta chain sequence. Profiling relied on immunoSEQ multiplex PCR, and the TCRdb table lists in-frame clones only, not all of them. The sample has 100,000 to 150,000 clones; around nine tenths are singletons. These data are taken from a study of blood T cell repertoires in COVID-19. Germline V lookup: CDR1 SQVTM, CDR2 ANQGSEA. Trimming pared 5 bases from V and 5 bases from J, leaving 15 bases between. The CDR3 sequence is 13 residues long. The chain links TRBV29-1 to TRBJ1-1; no reliable D call. Sequencing was performed on peripheral blood. The sequence derives from a man between 60 and 75 years old with COVID-19, enrolled during active disease. CDR3: CSVPAGSGTEAFF. The CDR3, as DNA: TGCAGCGTTCCCGCGGGGAGCGGGACTGAAGCTTTCTTT.